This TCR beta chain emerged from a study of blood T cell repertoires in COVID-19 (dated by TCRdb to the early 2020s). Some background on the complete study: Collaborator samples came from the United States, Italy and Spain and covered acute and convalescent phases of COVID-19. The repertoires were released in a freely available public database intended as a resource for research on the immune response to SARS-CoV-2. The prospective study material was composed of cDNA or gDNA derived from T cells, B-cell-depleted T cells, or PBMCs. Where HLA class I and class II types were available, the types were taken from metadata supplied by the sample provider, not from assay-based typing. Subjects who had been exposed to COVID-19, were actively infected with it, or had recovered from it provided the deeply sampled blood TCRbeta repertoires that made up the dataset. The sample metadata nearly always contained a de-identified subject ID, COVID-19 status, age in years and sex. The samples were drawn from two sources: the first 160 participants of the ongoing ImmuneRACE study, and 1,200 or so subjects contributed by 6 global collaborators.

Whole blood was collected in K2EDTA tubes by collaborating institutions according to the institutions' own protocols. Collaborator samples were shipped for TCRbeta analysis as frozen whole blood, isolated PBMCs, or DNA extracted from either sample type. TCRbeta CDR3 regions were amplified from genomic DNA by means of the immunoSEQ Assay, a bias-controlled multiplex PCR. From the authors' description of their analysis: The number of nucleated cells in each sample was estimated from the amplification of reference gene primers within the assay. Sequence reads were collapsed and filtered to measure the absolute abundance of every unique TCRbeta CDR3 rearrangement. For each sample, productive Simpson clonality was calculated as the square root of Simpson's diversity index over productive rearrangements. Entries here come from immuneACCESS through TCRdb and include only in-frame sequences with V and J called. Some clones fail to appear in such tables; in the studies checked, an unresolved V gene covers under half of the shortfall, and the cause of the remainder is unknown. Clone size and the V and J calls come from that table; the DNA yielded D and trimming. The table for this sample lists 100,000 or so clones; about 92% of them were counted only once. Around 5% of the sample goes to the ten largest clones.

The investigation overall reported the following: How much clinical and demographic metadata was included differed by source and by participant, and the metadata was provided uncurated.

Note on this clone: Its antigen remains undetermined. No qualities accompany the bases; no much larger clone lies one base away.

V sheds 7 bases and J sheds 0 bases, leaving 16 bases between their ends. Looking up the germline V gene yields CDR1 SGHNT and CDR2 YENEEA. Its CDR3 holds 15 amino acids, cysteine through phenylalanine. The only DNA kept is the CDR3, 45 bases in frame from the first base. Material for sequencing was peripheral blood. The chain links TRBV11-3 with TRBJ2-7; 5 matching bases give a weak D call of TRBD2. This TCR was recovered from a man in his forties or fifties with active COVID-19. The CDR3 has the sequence CASTPGERTSYEQYF. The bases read TGTGCCAGCACCCCCGGGGAGCGGACCTCCTACGAGCAGTACTTC.